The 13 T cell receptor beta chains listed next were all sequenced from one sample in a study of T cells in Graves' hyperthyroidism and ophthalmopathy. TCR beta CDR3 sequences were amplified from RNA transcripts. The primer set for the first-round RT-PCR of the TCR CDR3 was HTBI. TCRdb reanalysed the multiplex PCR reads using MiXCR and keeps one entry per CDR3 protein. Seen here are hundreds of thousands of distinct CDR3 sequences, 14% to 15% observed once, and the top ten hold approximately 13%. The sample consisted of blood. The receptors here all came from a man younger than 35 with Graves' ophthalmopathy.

DNA for the CDR3: TGCAGTGCTAGCCCCGGGACACCGGGAACCGAGCAGTACTTC. Its translation: CSASPGTPGTEQYF. The V call is TRBV20-1, the J call TRBJ2-7, with a tentative D call TRBD1 (6 bases). Germline V gene lookup returns CDR1 DFQATT and CDR2 SNEGSKA (reference sequence). The CDR3 has 14 residues. V gave up 3 bases and J gave up 6 bases, with 18 bases separating them.

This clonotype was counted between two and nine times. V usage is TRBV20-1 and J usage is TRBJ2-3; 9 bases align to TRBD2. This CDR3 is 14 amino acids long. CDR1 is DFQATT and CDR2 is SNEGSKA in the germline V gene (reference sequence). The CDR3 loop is CSACKRGDTDTQYF. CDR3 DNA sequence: TGCAGCGCCTGTAAGCGGGGGGATACAGATACGCAGTATTTT.

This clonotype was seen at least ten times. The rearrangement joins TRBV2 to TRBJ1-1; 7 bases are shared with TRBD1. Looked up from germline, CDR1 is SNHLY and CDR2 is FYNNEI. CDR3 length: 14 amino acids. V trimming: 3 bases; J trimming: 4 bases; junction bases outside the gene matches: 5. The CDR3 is CASSETGMGTEAFF. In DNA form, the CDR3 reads TGTGCCAGCAGTGAGACAGGGATGGGCACTGAAGCTTTCTTT.

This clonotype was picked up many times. CDR3 nucleotide sequence: TGCAGTGCTAGAGCGCGGACAGCCACCGGGGAGCTGTTTTTT. This translates into CSARARTATGELFF. The chain links TRBV20-1 to TRBJ2-2; tentative D call: TRBD1 (6 bases). This CDR3 region has 14 residues. V dropped 1 base and J dropped 4 bases, with 10 bases sitting between them. Germline CDR1 and CDR2: DFQATT and SNEGSKA (reference sequence).

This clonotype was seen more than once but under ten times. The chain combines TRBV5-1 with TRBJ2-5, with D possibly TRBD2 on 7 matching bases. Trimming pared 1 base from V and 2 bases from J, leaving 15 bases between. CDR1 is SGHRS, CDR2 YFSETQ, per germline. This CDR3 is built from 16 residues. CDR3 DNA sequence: TGCGCCAGCAGCTTGTACAAGGGGGGGAGTCAAGAGACCCAGTACTTC. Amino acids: CASSLYKGGSQETQYF.

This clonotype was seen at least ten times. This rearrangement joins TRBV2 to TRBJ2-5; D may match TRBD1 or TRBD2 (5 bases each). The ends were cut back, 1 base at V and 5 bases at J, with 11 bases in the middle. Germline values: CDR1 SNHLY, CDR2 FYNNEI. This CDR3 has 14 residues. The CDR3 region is CASSEVGVRETQYF. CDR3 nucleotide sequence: TGTGCCAGCAGTGAAGTGGGGGTCCGGGAGACCCAGTACTTC.

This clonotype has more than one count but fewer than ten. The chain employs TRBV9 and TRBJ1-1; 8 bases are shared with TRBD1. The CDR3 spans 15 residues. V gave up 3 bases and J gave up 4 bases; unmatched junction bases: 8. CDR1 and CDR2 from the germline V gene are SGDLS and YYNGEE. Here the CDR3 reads CASSGGQALFTEAFF. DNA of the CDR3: TGTGCCAGCAGCGGGGGACAGGCTCTATTCACTGAAGCTTTCTTT.

This CDR3 reads CSAGPGLTYEQYF. CDR3 DNA sequence: TGCAGCGCGGGTCCGGGATTAACCTACGAGCAGTACTTC. The chain has TRBV29-1 and TRBJ2-7, with D possibly matching TRBD2 (5 bases). There are 13 residues in the CDR3. Trimming cost V 7 bases and J 2 bases, with 15 bases left between them. CDR1 is SQVTM, CDR2 ANQGSEA, per germline.

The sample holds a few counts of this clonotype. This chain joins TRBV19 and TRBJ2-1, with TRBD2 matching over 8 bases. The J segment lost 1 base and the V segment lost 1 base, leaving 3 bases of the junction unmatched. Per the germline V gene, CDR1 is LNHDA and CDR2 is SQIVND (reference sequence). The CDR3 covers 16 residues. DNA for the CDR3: TGTGCCAGTAGTATAGTGGCGGGGGGTTCCTACAATGAGCAGTTCTTC. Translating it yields CASSIVAGGSYNEQFF.

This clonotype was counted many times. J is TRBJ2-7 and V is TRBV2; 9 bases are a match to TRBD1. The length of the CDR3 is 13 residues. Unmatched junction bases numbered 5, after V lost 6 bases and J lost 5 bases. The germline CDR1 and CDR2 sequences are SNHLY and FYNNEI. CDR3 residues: CASSAGTGNEQYF. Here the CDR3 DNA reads TGTGCCAGCAGCGCCGGGACAGGGAACGAGCAGTACTTC.

CDR3 residues: CASSENNEQFF. The CDR3 nucleotides are TGCGCCAGCAGCGAAAACAATGAGCAGTTCTTC. The J gene is TRBJ2-1, the V gene TRBV4-1; no reliable D call. The germline gives CDR1 MGHRA, CDR2 YSYEKL. V dropped 5 bases and J dropped 5 bases, with 4 bases sitting between them. This CDR3 has 11 amino acids.

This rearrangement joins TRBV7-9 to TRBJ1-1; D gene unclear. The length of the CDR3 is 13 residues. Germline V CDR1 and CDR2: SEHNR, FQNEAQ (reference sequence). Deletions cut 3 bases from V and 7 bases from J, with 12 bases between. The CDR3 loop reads CASSFPGSSEAFF. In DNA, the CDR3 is TGTGCCAGCAGCTTCCCGGGTAGTAGTGAAGCTTTCTTT.

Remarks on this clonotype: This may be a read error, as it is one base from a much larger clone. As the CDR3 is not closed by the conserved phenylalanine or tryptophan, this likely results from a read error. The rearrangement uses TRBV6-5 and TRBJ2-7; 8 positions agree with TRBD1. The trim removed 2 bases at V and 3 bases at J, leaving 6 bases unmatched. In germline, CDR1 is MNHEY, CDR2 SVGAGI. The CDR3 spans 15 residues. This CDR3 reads CASSYGIGQGYEQYL. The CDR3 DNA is TGTGCCAGCAGTTACGGTATAGGACAGGGCTACGAGCAGTACCTC.